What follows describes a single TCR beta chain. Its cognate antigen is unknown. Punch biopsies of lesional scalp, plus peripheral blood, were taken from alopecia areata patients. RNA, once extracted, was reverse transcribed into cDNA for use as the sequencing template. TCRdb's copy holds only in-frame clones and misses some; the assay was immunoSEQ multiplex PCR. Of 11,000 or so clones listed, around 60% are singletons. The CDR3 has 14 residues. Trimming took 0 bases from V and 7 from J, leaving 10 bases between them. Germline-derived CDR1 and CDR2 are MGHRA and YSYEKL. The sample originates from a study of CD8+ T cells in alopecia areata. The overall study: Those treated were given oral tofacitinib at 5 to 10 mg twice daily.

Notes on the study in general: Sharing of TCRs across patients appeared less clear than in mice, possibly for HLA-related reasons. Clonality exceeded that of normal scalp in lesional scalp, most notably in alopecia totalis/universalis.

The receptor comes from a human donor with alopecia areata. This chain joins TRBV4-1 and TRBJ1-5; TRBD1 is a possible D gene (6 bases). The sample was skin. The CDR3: CASSQDRDIQPQHF. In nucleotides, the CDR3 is TGCGCCAGCAGCCAAGATCGGGACATCCAGCCCCAGCATTTT.